Each of the 26 T cell receptor beta chains below was sequenced from the same sample in a study of cytomegalovirus exposure and HLA in healthy donors. PCR was performed using 60 Vbeta and 13 Jbeta primers. The data were produced by immunoSEQ multiplex PCR, yet TCRdb's version contains in-frame clones alone and is incomplete. The sample has more than 95,000 clones, over 65% seen once. The specimen was PBMCs. All receptors derive from a middle-aged woman in good health and CMV-seronegative.

The chain couples TRBV10-3 to TRBJ1-5; 11 bases agree with TRBD1. Germline-derived CDR1 and CDR2 are ENHRY and SYGVKD. The CDR3 sequence is 13 residues long. Trimming removed 6 bases from V and 5 bases from J; junction bases left unmatched: 0. In nucleotides, the CDR3 is TGTGCCATCAGGGGACAGGGGGATCAGCCCCAGCATTTT. It codes for CAIRGQGDQPQHF.

V and J are TRBV9 and TRBJ2-7, with 7 bases fitting TRBD2. With V trimmed by 4 bases and J by 5 bases, 12 bases remained unmatched. The CDR3 totals 15 residues. Germline V gives CDR1 SGDLS, CDR2 YYNGEE. Written as DNA, the CDR3 is TGTGCCAGCAGCCCCTGGATAGGCGGGGGTGACGAGCAGTACTTC. Protein: CASSPWIGGGDEQYF.

The CDR3 reads CASSWPRGSGSDTQYF. In nucleotides, the CDR3 is TGTGCCAGCAGCTGGCCACGCGGGAGTGGGTCAGATACGCAGTATTTT. V gene TRBV7-2 combines with J gene TRBJ2-3; TRBD2 matches at 7 bases. CDR3 length equals 16 residues. Germline V gene data show CDR1 as SGHTA and CDR2 as FQGNSA. Unmatched junction bases numbered 11, after V lost 4 bases and J lost 4 bases.

This chain links TRBV5-6 with TRBJ1-4; no definite D call. V lost 5 bases and J 3 bases, leaving 14 bases between the germline ends. This CDR3 has 15 amino acids. Germline CDR1 reads SGHDT; CDR2 reads YYEEEE. CDR3 sequence (DNA): TGTGCCAGCAGTTTCGGAGGGAAGGCTAATGAAAAACTGTTTTTT. Amino acids: CASSFGGKANEKLFF.

This clone was seen only once. The sample has other DNA sequences that encode this CDR3 too. The V and J genes are TRBV4-1 and TRBJ2-3; no firm D call. CDR3 length equals 14 residues. The V and J ends lost 0 bases and 2 bases respectively, with 6 bases between them. Germline V gene data show CDR1 as MGHRA and CDR2 as YSYEKL. This CDR3 reads CASSQDRNTDTQYF. The CDR3 region has the DNA TGCGCCAGCAGCCAAGACAGGAACACAGATACGCAGTATTTT.

The chain employs TRBV1 and TRBJ2-2; TRBD2 is taken as the D call from the table, unchecked against the DNA. TRBV1 is deemed a pseudogene. The CDR3 sequence is 19 residues long. Here the CDR3 reads CTSSQGGATSGRVNGELFF. For the CDR3, the DNA is TGCACCAGCAGCCAAGGGGGGGCAACTAGCGGGAGGGTCAACGGGGAGCTGTTTTTT.

This chain uses TRBV10-1 with TRBJ1-1; 7 bases match TRBD1. The V gene's germline CDR1 is WNHNN and CDR2 SYGVQD (reference sequence). CDR3 length: 13 residues. The V and J ends lost 0 bases and 8 bases, in that order; junction bases with no gene match: 3. Here the CDR3 reads CASSESGGREAFF. Here the CDR3 DNA reads TGCGCCAGCAGTGAGTCAGGGGGCAGGGAAGCTTTCTTT.

The chain uses TRBV7-2 and TRBJ2-3; tentative D call: TRBD2 (5 bases). The CDR3 length is 13 residues. Germline V gives CDR1 SGHTA, CDR2 FQGNSA. Trimming shortened V by 2 bases and J by 5 bases, and 8 bases separated the two germline ends. This CDR3 reads CASSLLAQDTQYF. The CDR3 DNA reads TGTGCCAGCAGCTTACTAGCTCAAGATACGCAGTATTTT.

V usage is TRBV20-1 and J usage is TRBJ2-1; no reliable D call. Trimming removed 8 bases from V and 3 bases from J, with 5 bases in between. The germline V gene encodes CDR1 DFQATT and CDR2 SNEGSKA (reference sequence). The CDR3 has 10 amino acids. The CDR3 region has the DNA TGCAGTAGCGACTACAATGAGCAGTTCTTC. Amino acid sequence: CSSDYNEQFF.

The V call is TRBV4-1, the J call TRBJ1-4; D gene unclear. The CDR3 is made up of 17 amino acids. The V gene lost 4 bases and the J gene lost 1 base, with 16 bases spanning the gap. Germline values: CDR1 MGHRA, CDR2 YSYEKL. The CDR3 DNA sequence: TGCGCCAGCAGCCGTCTCGCGGGTATAGGAACTAATGAAAAACTGTTTTTT. This encodes CASSRLAGIGTNEKLFF.

The chain recombines TRBV7-9 with TRBJ2-5, with 11 bases fitting TRBD1. With 5 bases clipped from V and 4 bases from J, the junction kept 6 bases outside the gene matches. There are 15 residues in the CDR3. Germline CDR1 is SEHNR and CDR2 is FQNEAQ (reference sequence). This CDR3 reads CASSPTGTGGETQYF. The DNA for the CDR3 is TGTGCCAGCAGCCCGACCGGGACAGGGGGAGAGACCCAGTACTTC. The full variable domain, rest sourced from reference TRBV7-9 and TRBJ2-5, is DTGVSQNPRHKITKRGQNVTFRCDPISEHNRLYWYRQTLGQGPEFLTYFQNEAQLEKSRLLSDRFSAERPKGSFSTLEIQRTEQGDSAMYLCASSPTGTGGETQYFGPGTRLLVL.

The CDR3 here is CASSIITDTQYF. In DNA form, the CDR3 reads TGTGCCAGCAGTATCATCACAGATACGCAGTATTTT. V gene TRBV27 combines with J gene TRBJ2-3, with D uncertain. V dropped 5 bases and J dropped 2 bases, with 5 bases sitting between them. Looked up from germline, CDR1 is MNHEY and CDR2 is SMNVEV (reference sequence). The CDR3 covers 12 residues.

This clone was picked up a small number of times. The rearrangement uses TRBV9 and TRBJ2-7, with D perhaps TRBD2 (6 bases). This CDR3 contains 15 residues. CDR1 is SGDLS and CDR2 is YYNGEE in the germline V gene. V was shortened by 4 bases and J by 5 bases, with 19 bases between the two germline ends. The CDR3 is CASSLSPRTGDEQYF. The CDR3 DNA reads as TGTGCCAGCAGCTTGTCCCCCCGAACGGGGGACGAGCAGTACTTC. Based on the CDR3 plus reference TRBV9 and TRBJ2-7, the full variable domain is DSGVTQTPKHLITATGQRVTLRCSPRSGDLSVYWYQQSLDQGLQFLIQYYNGEERAKGNILERFSAQQFPDLHSELNLSSLELGDSALYFCASSLSPRTGDEQYFGPGTRLTVT.

This chain links TRBV7-7 with TRBJ2-2; D not resolved. Germline assignment: CDR1 SSHAT and CDR2 FNYEAQ (reference sequence). CDR3 length equals 11 residues. The CDR3 sequence: CASYDTGELFF. The CDR3 DNA is TGTGCTAGTTACGACACCGGGGAGCTGTTTTTT.

The chain recombines TRBV11-1 with TRBJ1-1, with 7 bases lining up with TRBD1. V lost 1 base to trimming and J lost 6 bases; unmatched junction nucleotides: 8. Germline CDR1 is SGHAT and CDR2 is FQDESV (reference sequence). The CDR3 is 15 amino acids. The CDR3 region has the DNA TGTGCCAGCAGCTTAGGCACAGGGGCGGATTCTGAAGCTTTCTTT. Its translation: CASSLGTGADSEAFF.

Remarks on this clone: The junction departs from the called germline gene at one end, perhaps through a read error. The chain recombines TRBV5-5 with TRBJ2-7; 9 bases are a match to TRBD1. This CDR3 is 14 amino acids long. The germline gives CDR1 SGHKS, CDR2 YYEKEE (reference sequence). In DNA form, the CDR3 reads TGTGCCAGCAGCTGGGGACAGGGAGCCTACGGGCAGTACTTC. It is translated as CASSWGQGAYGQYF.

This clone was picked up a small number of times. This chain connects TRBV11-2 to TRBJ2-1; 10 nucleotides align to TRBD2. Germline assignment: CDR1 SGHAT and CDR2 FQNNGV. V was pared by 6 bases and J by 6 bases, with 5 bases of the junction left unmatched. The CDR3 consists of 14 residues. The CDR3 nucleotides are TGTGCCAGCAGTACCGGGACTAGCGTCAATGAGCAGTTCTTC. It is translated as CASSTGTSVNEQFF. Supplemented by reference TRBV11-2 and TRBJ2-1, the full variable domain reads EAGVAQSPRYKIIEKRQSVAFWCNPISGHATLYWYQQILGQGPKLLIQFQNNGVVDDSQLPKDRFSAERLKGVDSTLKIQPAKLEDSAVYLCASSTGTSVNEQFFGPGTRLTVL.

This sequence joins TRBV5-1 and TRBJ2-1; tentatively, D is TRBD1 (5 bases). Per germline, CDR1 SGHRS and CDR2 YFSETQ. Trimming left V 3 bases short and J 6 bases short, with 19 bases between. The CDR3 consists of 16 residues. CDR3 DNA sequence: TGCGCCAGCAGCTCGGCTAGGTGGGGCCCATCCAATGAGCAGTTCTTC. This sequence encodes CASSSARWGPSNEQFF.

V usage is TRBV5-4 and J usage is TRBJ1-3, with 9 bases fitting TRBD1. This CDR3 has 15 residues. The V gene's germline CDR1 is SGHNT and CDR2 YYREEE (reference sequence). V shed 4 bases, J shed 4 bases, and the junction held 6 bases outside the gene matches. The CDR3 coding sequence is TGTGCCAGCAGCGAGACCGGGACAGGGGGAAACACCATATATTTT. Translating gives CASSETGTGGNTIYF.

Note on this clone: One end of the junction is discordant with germline, which a read error may explain. This chain joins TRBV6-5 and TRBJ1-1; D unclear. This CDR3 has 13 amino acids. CDR1 MNHEY and CDR2 SVGAGI come from the germline V gene. The CDR3 protein is CASSFTQNAEAFF. In DNA, the CDR3 is TGTGCCAGCAGTTTTACGCAGAACGCTGAAGCTTTCTTT.

The rearrangement links TRBV6-7 to TRBJ2-1; no firm D call. TRBV6-7 is noted as an ORF with a role that remains uncertain. V shed 4 bases and J shed 8 bases, with 12 bases lying between them. The CDR3 extends over 13 amino acids. CDR3 loop: CASSFEAADEQFF. The CDR3 nucleotides are TGTGCCAGCAGTTTCGAGGCCGCCGATGAGCAGTTCTTC.

This clone has a single count. The chain couples TRBV5-6 to TRBJ2-3; D unresolved. Germline V CDR1 and CDR2: SGHDT, YYEEEE. Trimming stripped 0 bases from V and 0 bases from J, with 8 bases between. The CDR3 runs to 15 residues. CDR3 nucleotide sequence: TGTGCCAGCAGCTTGGGTGTCGGTAGCACAGATACGCAGTATTTT. It yields the protein CASSLGVGSTDTQYF. The whole variable domain, filled in from reference TRBV5-6 and TRBJ2-3, reads DAGVTQSPTHLIKTRGQQVTLRCSPKSGHDTVSWYQQALGQGPQFIFQYYEEEERQRGNFPDRFSGHQFPNYSSELNVNALLLGDSALYLCASSLGVGSTDTQYFGPGTRLTVL.

The chain combines TRBV5-8 with TRBJ2-7; TRBD2 aligns across 14 bases. Germline V gene data show CDR1 as SGHTS and CDR2 as YDEGEE. This CDR3 is 15 amino acids long. V shed 4 bases, J shed 5 bases, and the junction held 5 bases outside the gene matches. CDR3 in amino acids: CASSPLGLAGDEQYF. The CDR3 region has the DNA TGTGCCAGCAGCCCCCTGGGACTAGCGGGAGACGAGCAGTACTTC.

Turning to this clone: Other nucleotide sequences from this sample produce the same CDR3. The V gene is TRBV5-6, the J gene TRBJ1-2; maybe TRBD1 (5 bases). The V gene lost 4 bases and the J gene lost 2 bases, with 6 bases spanning the gap. Germline V CDR1 and CDR2: SGHDT, YYEEEE. The CDR3 runs 12 residues. The CDR3 DNA sequence: TGTGCCAGCAGCGACAGCAACTATGGCTACACCTTC. This encodes CASSDSNYGYTF.

The rearrangement uses TRBV7-2 and TRBJ1-2, with 9 bases lining up with TRBD1. Germline V CDR1 and CDR2: SGHTA, FQGNSA. This CDR3 is 14 amino acids long. Trimming at V came to 5 bases and at J to 5 bases, leaving 6 bases not matched to a gene. The CDR3 spells CASSPRDRVYGYTF. CDR3 bases: TGTGCCAGCAGCCCCCGGGACAGGGTATATGGCTACACCTTC.

This clone was detected only a few times. The J gene is TRBJ2-3, the V gene TRBV5-1; D is uncertain. CDR3 size: 12 residues. Between the trimmed V and J ends, which lost 2 bases and 4 bases, there was a span of 5 bases. Per germline, CDR1 SGHRS and CDR2 YFSETQ. The CDR3 is CASSFQADTQYF. The DNA of the CDR3 is TGCGCCAGCAGCTTTCAGGCAGATACGCAGTATTTT.